A selection of T cell receptor beta chains follows, all from one sample in a study of T cell responses to AZD1222 COVID-19 vaccine. Clones were sequenced by immunoSEQ multiplex PCR, and TCRdb holds only the in-frame ones, with some missing. The sample shows around 150,000 clones, approximately 94% of them seen only once. The sequencing used peripheral blood, collected 28 days after the second AZD1222 dose. These receptors were taken from an adult who received the AZD1222 COVID-19 vaccine. CDR3s include the opening cysteine and the closing phenylalanine or tryptophan. Fields, in order: D gene, V gene, clone size, J gene, CDR3 DNA, CDR3 protein. D genes are given only for firm matches. Only some rows state a clone size, as once, few, many or a class for expanded clones.

.	TRBV6-5	.	TRBJ1-3	TGTGCCAGCAGAGTGACAGGTAGCTCTGGAAACACCATATATTTT	CASRVTGSSGNTIYF
TRBD1	TRBV29-1	.	TRBJ1-1	TGCAGCGTTCTAGCCTGGGACAGGAACACTGAAGCTTTCTTT	CSVLAWDRNTEAFF
.	TRBV3-1/TRBV3-2	.	TRBJ1-2	TGTGCCAGCAGCCCCCAGGGGACCTATGGCTACACCTTC	CASSPQGTYGYTF
.	TRBV19	.	TRBJ1-1	TGTGCCAGTAGTATAGAAGGCCTTGAAGCTTTCTTT	CASSIEGLEAFF
.	TRBV6-6	.	TRBJ2-1	TGTGCCAGCAGCCGACTAATAGGGGGGACCTCCCTCTACAATGAGCAGTTCTTC	CASSRLIGGTSLYNEQFF
TRBD2	TRBV19	.	TRBJ2-1	TGTGCCAGTAGTATACAGGGACTAGCGGGAGTCAATGAGCAGTTCTTC	CASSIQGLAGVNEQFF
.	TRBV29-1	.	TRBJ1-2	TGCAGCGTTGAGGGCCCGGTAGCGGGGGCTTTCGATGGCTACACCTTC	CSVEGPVAGAFDGYTF
.	TRBV21-1	.	TRBJ1-5	TGTGCCAGCAGCAAAAGGCTGGACAGGGGAATTTGTCAGCCCCAGCATTTT	CASSKRLDRGICQPQHF
.	TRBV6-5	.	TRBJ1-1	TGTGCCAGCAGTTACATCTCCAGGGGGAACACTGAAGCTTTCTTT	CASSYISRGNTEAFF
TRBD1	TRBV30	.	TRBJ1-3	TGTGCCTGGACCGGGACAGCGAGCTCTGGAAACACCATATATTTT	CAWTGTASSGNTIYF
.	TRBV5-1	.	TRBJ1-1	TGCGCCAGCAGCTTGGTAGACAGACACGTCACTGAAGCTTTCTTT	CASSLVDRHVTEAFF
TRBD1	TRBV2	.	TRBJ1-2	TGTGCCAGCAGCCCGGACAGGGGGCACGCCTATGGCTACACCTTC	CASSPDRGHAYGYTF
.	TRBV30	.	TRBJ1-1	TGTGCCTGGAACCCTCAGGCTTTAGCCTCGACTGAAGCTTTCTTT	CAWNPQALASTEAFF
TRBD2	TRBV24-1	.	TRBJ2-1	TGTGCCACCAGTGATTCTAGCGGGGGACGGCGTTGGCAGTTCTTC	CATSDSSGGRRWQFF
.	TRBV7-9	.	TRBJ1-5	TGTGCCAGCAGCCCCGGCAGGGACAATCAGCCCCAGCATTTT	CASSPGRDNQPQHF
.	TRBV4-1	.	TRBJ1-1	TGCGCCAGCAGCCAGGTGTCGGAGGGTGAAACTGAAGCTTTCTTT	CASSQVSEGETEAFF
.	TRBV6-5	.	TRBJ1-1	TGTGCCAGCAGGACGGGAGGCACTGAAGCTTTCTTT	CASRTGGTEAFF
.	TRBV9	.	TRBJ1-4	TGTGCCAGCAGCGGCGACCGAACTAATGAAAAACTGTTTTTT	CASSGDRTNEKLFF
.	TRBV11-2	.	TRBJ2-7	TGTGCCAGCAGCCACTCTGGTCGTAGGGGGGAGCAGTACTTC	CASSHSGRRGEQYF
.	TRBV11-1	.	TRBJ2-3	TGTGCCAGCAGCTTAGCGGGAGGAGATACGCAGTATTTT	CASSLAGGDTQYF
TRBD2	TRBV3-1/TRBV3-2	.	TRBJ2-1	TGTGCCAGCAGCCACCTAGCGGGGGGAGGGGATGAGCAGTTCTTC	CASSHLAGGGDEQFF
TRBD2	TRBV12-5	once	TRBJ2-1	TGTGCTAGTGGTTTGGCGCTAGCGGTATACAATGAGCAGTTCTTC	CASGLALAVYNEQFF
TRBD1	TRBV28	.	TRBJ1-4	TGTGCCAGCAGTAACCCTACAGGGGCGGGTAATGAAAAACTGTTTTTT	CASSNPTGAGNEKLFF
TRBD2	TRBV5-1	.	TRBJ2-2	TGCGCCAGCAGCCCCCCGAGCGGGAGTGAATCCGGGGAGCTGTTTTTT	CASSPPSGSESGELFF
.	TRBV27	.	TRBJ1-1	TGTGCCAGCAGGCCTACGCCGTACCCCAAAGCTTTCTTT	CASRPTPYPKAFF
.	TRBV6-5	.	TRBJ1-6	TGTGCCAGCAAAGGGGTCTACAATTCACCCCTCCACTTT	CASKGVYNSPLHF
TRBD1	TRBV28	.	TRBJ1-2	TGTGCCAGCAGCCAAGCGGACAGGATCTATGGCTACACCTTC	CASSQADRIYGYTF
TRBD1	TRBV30	.	TRBJ1-2	TGTGCCTGGGCGGGACAGGGGAAGAATGGCTACACCTTC	CAWAGQGKNGYTF
.	TRBV10-3	once	TRBJ1-5	TGTGCCATCAGTGTTGGGCAGCTTCTACCCCTCCATCAGCCCCAGCATTTT	CAISVGQLLPLHQPQHF
.	TRBV7-9	.	TRBJ2-1	TGTGCCAGCAGCTTGGGGGTCTTGCCTCCCTACAATGAGCAGTTCTTC	CASSLGVLPPYNEQFF
TRBD1	TRBV6-1	.	TRBJ1-2	TGTGCCAGCAGTGACAGGGGGGACTATGGCTACACCTTC	CASSDRGDYGYTF
.	TRBV12-3/TRBV12-4	.	TRBJ2-5	TGTGCCAGCAGTTTCTCGCTGGGGACCCAGTACTTC	CASSFSLGTQYF
.	TRBV7-2	.	TRBJ1-1	TGTGCCAGCAGCTTAGCTTCCAAGACTGAAGCTTTCTTT	CASSLASKTEAFF
.	TRBV3-1/TRBV3-2	.	TRBJ1-2	TGTGCCAGCAGCCAAGATCTAGCCAAAAAAGGGGGCTACACCTTC	CASSQDLAKKGGYTF
TRBD1	TRBV7-9	.	TRBJ2-4	TGTGCCAGCAGCTTAGGGACAGGGATTCACGGGGCCAAAAACATTCAGTACTTC	CASSLGTGIHGAKNIQYF
TRBD2	TRBV3-1/TRBV3-2	.	TRBJ2-7	TGTGCCAGCAGCCAAGGGGGGGGGCAGCGGGAGGGCCATCCACCCATCATCTTGTCCTACGAGCAGTACTTC	CASSQGGGQREGHPPIILSYEQYF
.	TRBV4-1	.	TRBJ2-7	TGCGCCAGCAGCCACCGGATTAGCTCCTACGAGCAGTACTTC	CASSHRISSYEQYF